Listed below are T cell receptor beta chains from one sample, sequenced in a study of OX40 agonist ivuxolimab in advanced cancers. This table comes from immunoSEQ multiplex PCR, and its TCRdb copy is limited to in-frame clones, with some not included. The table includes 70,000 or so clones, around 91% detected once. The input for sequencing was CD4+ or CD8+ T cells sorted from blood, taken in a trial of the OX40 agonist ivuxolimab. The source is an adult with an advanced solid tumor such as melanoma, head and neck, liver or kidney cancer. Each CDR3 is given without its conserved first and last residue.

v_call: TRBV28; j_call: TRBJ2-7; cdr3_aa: ASSLPRRGGYEQY
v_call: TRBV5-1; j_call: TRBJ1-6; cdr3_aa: ASSLGGRSNSPLH
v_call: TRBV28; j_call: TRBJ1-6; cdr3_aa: ASSLGGTPYNSPLH
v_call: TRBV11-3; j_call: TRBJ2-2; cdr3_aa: ASSLASAGELF
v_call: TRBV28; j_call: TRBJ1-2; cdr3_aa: ASRSGQVANYGYT
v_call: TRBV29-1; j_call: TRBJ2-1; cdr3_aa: SVDQWTGNNEQF
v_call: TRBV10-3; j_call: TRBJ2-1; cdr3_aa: AIRAGTGDNEQF
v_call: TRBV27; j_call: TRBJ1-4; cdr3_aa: ASSPQGARTNEKLF
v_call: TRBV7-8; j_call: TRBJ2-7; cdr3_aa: ASRLGWQGRDEQY
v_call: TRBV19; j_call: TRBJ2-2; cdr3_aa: ASSRWTGELF
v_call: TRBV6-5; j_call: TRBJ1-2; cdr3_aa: ASSLQGRDRGYT
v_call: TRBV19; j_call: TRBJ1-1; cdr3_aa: ASRHRGLNTEAF
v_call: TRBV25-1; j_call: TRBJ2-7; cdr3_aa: ASSDHRGAYYEQY
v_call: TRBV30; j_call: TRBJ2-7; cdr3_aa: AWARALASGPKGEQY
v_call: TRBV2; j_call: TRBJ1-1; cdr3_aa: ASTTAAVTEAF
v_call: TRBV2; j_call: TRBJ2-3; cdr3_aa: ASSPQGVGTDTQY
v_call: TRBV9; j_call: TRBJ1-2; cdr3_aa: ASSPTGFGYT
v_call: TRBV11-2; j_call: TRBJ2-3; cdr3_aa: ASSLGASGGSDTQY
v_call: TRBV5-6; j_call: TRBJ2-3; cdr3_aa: ASSLDRGAYTQY
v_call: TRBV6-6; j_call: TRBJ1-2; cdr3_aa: ASISGGQNNYGYT
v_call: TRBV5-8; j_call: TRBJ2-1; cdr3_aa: ASSLDRDNEQF
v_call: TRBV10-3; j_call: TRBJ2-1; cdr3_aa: AISDRAREYNEQF
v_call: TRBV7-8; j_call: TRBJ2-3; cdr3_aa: ASSLAQTSGGRTDTQY
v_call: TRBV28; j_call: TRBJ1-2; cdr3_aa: ASSRLGGFGDGYT
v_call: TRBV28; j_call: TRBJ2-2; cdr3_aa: ASRTPQGANGLF
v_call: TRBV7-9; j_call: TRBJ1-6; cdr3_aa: ASSAGGGRDSPLH
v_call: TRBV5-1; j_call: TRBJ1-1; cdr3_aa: ASSPNPGQGFREGTEAF
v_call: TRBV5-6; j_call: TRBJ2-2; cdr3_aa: ASSLVLAGGVSGELF
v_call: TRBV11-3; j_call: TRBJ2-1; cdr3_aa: ASSFGLAGGQSSYNEQF
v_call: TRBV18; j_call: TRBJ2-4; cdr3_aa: ASSPPGGDAKNIQY
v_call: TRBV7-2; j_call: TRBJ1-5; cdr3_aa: ASSLVDRGDQPQH
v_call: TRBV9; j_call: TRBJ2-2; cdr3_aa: ASSESGGAANTGELF
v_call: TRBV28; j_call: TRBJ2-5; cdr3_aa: ASSSSSQGQETQY
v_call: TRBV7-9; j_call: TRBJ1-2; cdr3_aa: ASSTGQFYGYT
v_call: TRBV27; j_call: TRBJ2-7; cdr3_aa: ASSLTRGRSEQY
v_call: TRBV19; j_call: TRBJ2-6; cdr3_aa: ASTLGLAGGAVAGANVLT
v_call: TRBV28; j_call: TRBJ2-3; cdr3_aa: ASSPRGGESTDTQY
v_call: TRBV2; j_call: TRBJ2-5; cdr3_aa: ASSLSWGETQY
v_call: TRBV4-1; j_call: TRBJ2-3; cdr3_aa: ASSVSPLAGTTDTQY
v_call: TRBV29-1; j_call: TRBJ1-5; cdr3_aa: SVEFPGQGNQPQH
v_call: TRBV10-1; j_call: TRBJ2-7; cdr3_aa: ASSESHGNEQY
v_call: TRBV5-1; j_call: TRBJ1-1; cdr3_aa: ASSSAPGQGARSTEAF
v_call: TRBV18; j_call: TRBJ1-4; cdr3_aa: ASSSSTPRGGEKLF
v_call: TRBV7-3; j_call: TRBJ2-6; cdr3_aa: ASSLTGTVNSGANVLT
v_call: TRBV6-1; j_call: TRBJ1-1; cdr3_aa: ASSGGTAIWNTEAF
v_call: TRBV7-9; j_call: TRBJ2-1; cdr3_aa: ASSRLGGEDYYNEQF
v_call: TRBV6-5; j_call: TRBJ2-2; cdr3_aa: ASSYQRGALAGELF
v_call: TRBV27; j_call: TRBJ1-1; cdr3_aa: ASSSSRVSNTEAF
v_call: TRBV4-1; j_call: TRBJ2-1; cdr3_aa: ASSQDGSGQVYNEQF
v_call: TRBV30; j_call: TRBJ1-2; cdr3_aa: AWSGWYGGANYGYT
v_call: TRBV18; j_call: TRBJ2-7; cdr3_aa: ASSPGAGVTYEQY
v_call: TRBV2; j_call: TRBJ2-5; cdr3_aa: ASRPGTGAAETQY
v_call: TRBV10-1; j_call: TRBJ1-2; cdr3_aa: ASSESGVRGYT